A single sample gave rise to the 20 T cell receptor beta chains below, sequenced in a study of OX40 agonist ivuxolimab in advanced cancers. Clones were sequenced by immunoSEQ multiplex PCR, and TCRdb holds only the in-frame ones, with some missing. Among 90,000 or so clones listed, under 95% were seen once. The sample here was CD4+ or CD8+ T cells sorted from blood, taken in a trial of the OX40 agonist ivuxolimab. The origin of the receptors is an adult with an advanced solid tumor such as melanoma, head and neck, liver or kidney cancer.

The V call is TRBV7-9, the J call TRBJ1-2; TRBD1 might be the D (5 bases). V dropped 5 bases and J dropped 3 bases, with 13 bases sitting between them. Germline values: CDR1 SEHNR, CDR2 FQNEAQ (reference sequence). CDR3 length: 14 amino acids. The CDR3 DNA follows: TGTGCCAGCAGCCCCCGACAGTTTTACTATGGCTACACCTTC. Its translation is CASSPRQFYYGYTF.

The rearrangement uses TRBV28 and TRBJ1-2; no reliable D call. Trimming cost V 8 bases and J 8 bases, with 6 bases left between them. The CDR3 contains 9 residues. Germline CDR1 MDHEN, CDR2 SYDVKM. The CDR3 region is CASPAGYTF. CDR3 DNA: TGTGCCAGCCCCGCGGGCTACACCTTC.

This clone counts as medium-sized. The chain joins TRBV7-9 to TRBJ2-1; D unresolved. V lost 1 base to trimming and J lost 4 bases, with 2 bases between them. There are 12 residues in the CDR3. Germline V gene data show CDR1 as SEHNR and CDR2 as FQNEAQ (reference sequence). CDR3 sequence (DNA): TGTGCCAGCAGCTTAGTGTACAATGAGCAGTTCTTC. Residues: CASSLVYNEQFF.

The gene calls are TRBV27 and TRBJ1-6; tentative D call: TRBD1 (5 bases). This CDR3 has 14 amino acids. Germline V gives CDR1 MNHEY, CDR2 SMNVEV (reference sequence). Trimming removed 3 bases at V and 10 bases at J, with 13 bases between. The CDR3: CASSLGTSGSPLHF. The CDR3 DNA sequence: TGTGCCAGCAGTTTGGGGACGTCAGGCTCACCCCTCCACTTT.

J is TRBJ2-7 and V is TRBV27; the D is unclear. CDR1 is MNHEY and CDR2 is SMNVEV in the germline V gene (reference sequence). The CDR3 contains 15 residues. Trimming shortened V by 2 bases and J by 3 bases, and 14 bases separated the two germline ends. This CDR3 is CASSLRWAFSYEQYF. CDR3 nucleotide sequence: TGTGCCAGCAGTTTAAGGTGGGCATTCAGCTACGAGCAGTACTTC.

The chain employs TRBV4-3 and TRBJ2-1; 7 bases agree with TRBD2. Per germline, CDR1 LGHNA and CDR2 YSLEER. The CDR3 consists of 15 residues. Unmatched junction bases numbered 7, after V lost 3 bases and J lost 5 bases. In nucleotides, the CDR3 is TGCGCCAGCAGCCATAGAGCGGGACCCCACAATGAGCAGTTCTTC. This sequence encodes CASSHRAGPHNEQFF.

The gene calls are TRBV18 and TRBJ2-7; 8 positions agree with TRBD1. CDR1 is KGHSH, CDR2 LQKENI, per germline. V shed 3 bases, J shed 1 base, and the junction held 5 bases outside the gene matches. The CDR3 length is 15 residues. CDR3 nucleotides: TGTGCCAGCTCACCGACAGGGGAGATTTCCTACGAGCAGTACTTC. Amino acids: CASSPTGEISYEQYF.

The CDR3 here is CASSQDQGHQPQHF. CDR3 bases: TGCGCCAGCAGCCAAGACCAGGGGCATCAGCCCCAGCATTTT. This chain joins TRBV4-3 and TRBJ1-5; TRBD1 is a possible D gene (6 bases). Trimming cost V 0 bases and J 5 bases, with 8 bases left between them. The CDR3 has 14 residues. Germline V CDR1 and CDR2: LGHNA, YSLEER.

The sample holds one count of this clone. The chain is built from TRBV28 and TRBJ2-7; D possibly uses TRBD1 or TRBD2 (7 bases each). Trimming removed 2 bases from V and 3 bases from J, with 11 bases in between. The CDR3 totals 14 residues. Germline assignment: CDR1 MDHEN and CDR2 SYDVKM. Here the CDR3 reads CASSLAGGDYEQYF. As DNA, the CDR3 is TGTGCCAGCAGTTTAGCAGGGGGGGACTACGAGCAGTACTTC.

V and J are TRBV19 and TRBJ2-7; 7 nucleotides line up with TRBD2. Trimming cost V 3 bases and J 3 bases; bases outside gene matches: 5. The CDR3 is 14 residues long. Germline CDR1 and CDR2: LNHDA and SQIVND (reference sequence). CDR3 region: CASSIGLGVYEQYF. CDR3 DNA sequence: TGTGCCAGTAGTATTGGACTAGGGGTCTACGAGCAGTACTTC. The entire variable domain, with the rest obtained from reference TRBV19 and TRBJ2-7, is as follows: DGGITQSPKYLFRKEGQNVTLSCEQNLNHDAMYWYRQDPGQGLRLIYYSQIVNDFQKGDIAEGYSVSREKKESFPLTVTSAQKNPTAFYLCASSIGLGVYEQYFGPGTRLTVT.

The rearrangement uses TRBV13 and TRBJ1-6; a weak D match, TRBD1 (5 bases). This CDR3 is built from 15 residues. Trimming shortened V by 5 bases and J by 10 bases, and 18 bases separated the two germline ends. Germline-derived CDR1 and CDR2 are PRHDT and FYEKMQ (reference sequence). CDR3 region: CASSDVGGVWSPLHF. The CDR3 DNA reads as TGTGCCAGCAGCGACGTCGGGGGAGTGTGGTCACCCCTCCACTTT.

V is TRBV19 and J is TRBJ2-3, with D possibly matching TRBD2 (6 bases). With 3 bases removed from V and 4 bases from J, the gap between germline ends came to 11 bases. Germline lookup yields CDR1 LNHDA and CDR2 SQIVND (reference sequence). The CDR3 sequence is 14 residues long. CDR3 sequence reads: CASSIRETADTQYF. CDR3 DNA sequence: TGTGCCAGTAGTATCCGGGAGACAGCAGATACGCAGTATTTT.

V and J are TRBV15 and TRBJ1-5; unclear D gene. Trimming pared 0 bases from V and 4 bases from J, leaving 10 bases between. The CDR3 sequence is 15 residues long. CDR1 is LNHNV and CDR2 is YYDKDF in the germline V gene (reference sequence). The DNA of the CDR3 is TGTGCCACCAGCAGAGATTTAACAGAAAATCAGCCCCAGCATTTT. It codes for CATSRDLTENQPQHF.

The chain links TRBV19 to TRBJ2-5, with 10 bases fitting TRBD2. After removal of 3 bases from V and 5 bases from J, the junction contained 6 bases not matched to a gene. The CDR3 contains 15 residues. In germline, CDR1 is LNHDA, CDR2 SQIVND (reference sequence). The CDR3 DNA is TGTGCCAGTAGTATCCAAGCGGGGGGGTGGGAGACCCAGTACTTC. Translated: CASSIQAGGWETQYF.

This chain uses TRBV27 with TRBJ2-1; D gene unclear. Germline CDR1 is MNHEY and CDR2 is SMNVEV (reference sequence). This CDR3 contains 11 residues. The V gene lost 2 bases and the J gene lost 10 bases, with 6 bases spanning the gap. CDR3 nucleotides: TGTGCCAGCAGTTTAGAGGAAGAGCAGTTCTTC. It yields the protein CASSLEEEQFF.

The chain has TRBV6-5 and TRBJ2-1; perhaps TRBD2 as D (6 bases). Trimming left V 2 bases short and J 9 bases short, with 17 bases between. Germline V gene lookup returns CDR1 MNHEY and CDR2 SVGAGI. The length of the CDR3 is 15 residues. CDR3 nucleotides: TGTGCCAGCAGTTACGAGGGCCGGGGGTTAGGTGAGCAGTTCTTC. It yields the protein CASSYEGRGLGEQFF.

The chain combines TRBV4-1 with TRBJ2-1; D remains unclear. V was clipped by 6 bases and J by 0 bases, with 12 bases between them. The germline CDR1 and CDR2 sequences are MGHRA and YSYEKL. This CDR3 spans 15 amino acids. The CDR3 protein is CASRYLWSSYNEQFF. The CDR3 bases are TGCGCCAGCAGGTACTTGTGGAGCTCCTACAATGAGCAGTTCTTC.

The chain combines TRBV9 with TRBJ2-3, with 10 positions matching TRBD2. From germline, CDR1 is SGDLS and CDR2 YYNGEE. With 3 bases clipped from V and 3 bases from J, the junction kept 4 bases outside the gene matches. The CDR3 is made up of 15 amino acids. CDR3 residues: CASSASGSATDTQYF. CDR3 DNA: TGTGCCAGCAGCGCTAGCGGGAGTGCGACAGATACGCAGTATTTT.

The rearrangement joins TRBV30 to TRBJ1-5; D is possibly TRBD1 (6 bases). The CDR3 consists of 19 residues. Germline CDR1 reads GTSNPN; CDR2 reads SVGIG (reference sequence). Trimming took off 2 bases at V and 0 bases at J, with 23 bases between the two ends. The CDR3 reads CAWSPPGRGPEASNQPQHF. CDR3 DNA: TGTGCCTGGAGTCCCCCGGGCAGGGGACCCGAGGCTAGCAATCAGCCCCAGCATTTT.

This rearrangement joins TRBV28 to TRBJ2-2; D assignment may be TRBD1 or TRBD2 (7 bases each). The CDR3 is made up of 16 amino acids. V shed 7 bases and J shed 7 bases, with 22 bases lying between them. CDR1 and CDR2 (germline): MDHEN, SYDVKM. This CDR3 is CASIPDREGSNGELFF. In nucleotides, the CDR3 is TGTGCCAGCATCCCTGACAGGGAGGGCAGCAACGGGGAGCTGTTTTTT.